This record covers a single T cell receptor beta chain. The data are from a study of regulatory T cells in long-lasting Graves disease. Sequencing libraries for TCR beta were prepared with iRepertoire HTBI primers and Arm-PCR of CDR3 regions. TCRdb used MiXCR to reprocess the multiplex PCR reads, holding one entry per CDR3 protein. The sample has about 500,000 distinct CDR3 sequences, roughly 15% seen once. Time point specified: newly diagnosed GD, antithyroid drugs for less than 3 months. With RNA extracted from PBMCs as input, the TCR library was made. The authors diagnosed Graves' disease using American Thyroid Association guidelines. These sequences were also reported in another study, on T cells in Graves' hyperthyroidism and ophthalmopathy. That work contributes: Absent ophthalmopathy progression within 18 months defined stable Graves' hyperthyroidism. Exclusion followed for patients with uncontrolled infection, other autoimmune disease, pregnancy or lactation. With the HTBI primer set, the TCR CDR3 went through a first round of RT-PCR.

The specimen was peripheral blood mononuclear cells (PBMCs), collected at new diagnosis, from a patient treated with antithyroid drugs. This sequence was found in a man aged 40-49 years with Graves disease.

CDR3 protein: CASSQESWDRDTEKLFF. CDR3 nucleotides: TGTGCCAGCAGCCAAGAAAGCTGGGACAGGGATACTGAAAAACTGTTTTTT. The chain joins TRBV14 to TRBJ1-4, with 9 bases that match TRBD1. V lost 0 bases and J lost 7; bases outside the gene matches: 9. The CDR3 is 17 amino acids. From germline, CDR1 is SGHDN and CDR2 FVKESK.